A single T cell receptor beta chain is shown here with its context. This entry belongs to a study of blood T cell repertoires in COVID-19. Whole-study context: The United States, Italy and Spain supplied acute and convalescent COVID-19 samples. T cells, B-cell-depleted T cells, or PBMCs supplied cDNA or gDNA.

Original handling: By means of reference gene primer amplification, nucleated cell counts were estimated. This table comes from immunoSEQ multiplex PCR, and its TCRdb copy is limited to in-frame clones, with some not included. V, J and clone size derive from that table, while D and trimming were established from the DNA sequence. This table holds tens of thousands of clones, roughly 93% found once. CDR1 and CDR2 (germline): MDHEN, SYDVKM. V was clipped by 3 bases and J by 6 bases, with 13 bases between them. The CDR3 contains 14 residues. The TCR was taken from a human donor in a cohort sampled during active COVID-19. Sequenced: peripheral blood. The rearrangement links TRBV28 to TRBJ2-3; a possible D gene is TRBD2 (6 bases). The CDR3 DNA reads TGTGCCAGCAGTTTGGGCGGGACGGTGGATACGCAGTATTTT. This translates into CASSLGGTVDTQYF.